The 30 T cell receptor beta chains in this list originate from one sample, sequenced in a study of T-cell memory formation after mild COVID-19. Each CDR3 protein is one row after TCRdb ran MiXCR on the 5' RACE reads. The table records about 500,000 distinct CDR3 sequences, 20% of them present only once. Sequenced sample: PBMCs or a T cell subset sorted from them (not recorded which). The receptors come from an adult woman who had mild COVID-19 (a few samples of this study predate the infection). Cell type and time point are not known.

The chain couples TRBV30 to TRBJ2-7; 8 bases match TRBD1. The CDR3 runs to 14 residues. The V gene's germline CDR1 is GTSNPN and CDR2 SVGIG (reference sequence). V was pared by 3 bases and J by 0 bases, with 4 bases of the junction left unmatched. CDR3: CAWRRTGSSYEQYF. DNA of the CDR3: TGTGCCTGGAGACGGACAGGGAGCTCCTACGAGCAGTACTTC.

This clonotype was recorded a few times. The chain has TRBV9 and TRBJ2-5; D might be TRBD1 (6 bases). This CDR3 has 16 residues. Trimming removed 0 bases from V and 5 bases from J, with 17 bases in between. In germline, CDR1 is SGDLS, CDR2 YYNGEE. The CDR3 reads CASSVDTGLPGETQYF. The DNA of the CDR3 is TGTGCCAGCAGCGTAGATACAGGGCTTCCAGGGGAGACCCAGTACTTC.

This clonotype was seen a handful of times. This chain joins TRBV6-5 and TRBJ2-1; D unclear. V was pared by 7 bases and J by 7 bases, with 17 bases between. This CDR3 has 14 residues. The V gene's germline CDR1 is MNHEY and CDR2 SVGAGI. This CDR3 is CASTRETVRNEQFF. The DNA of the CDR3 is TGTGCCAGCACTCGAGAGACGGTCCGGAATGAGCAGTTCTTC.

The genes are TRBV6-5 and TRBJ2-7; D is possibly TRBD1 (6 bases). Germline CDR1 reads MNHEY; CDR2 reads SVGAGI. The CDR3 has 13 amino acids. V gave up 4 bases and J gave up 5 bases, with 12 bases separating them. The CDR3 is CASSFTGIHEQYF. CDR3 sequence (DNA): TGTGCCAGCAGTTTCACAGGGATCCACGAGCAGTACTTC.

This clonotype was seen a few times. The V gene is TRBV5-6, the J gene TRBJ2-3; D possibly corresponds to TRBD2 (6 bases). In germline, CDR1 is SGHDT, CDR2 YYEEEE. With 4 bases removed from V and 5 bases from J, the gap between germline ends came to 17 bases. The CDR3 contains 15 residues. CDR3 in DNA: TGTGCCAGCAGCCCGGGACTTGTGGGGGGAGATACGCAGTATTTT. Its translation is CASSPGLVGGDTQYF.

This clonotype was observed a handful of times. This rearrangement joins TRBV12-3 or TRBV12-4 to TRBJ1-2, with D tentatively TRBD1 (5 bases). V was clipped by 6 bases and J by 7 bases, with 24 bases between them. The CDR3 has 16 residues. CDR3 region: CASSPHSEGRIGGYTF. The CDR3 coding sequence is TGTGCCAGCAGCCCTCATTCAGAGGGGCGTATCGGTGGCTACACCTTC.

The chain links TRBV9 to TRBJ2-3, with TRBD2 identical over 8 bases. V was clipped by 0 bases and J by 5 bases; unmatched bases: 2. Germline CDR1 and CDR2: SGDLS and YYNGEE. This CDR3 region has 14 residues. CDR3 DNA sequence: TGTGCCAGCAGCGTAGGGCGGGGGGAAGATACGCAGTATTTT. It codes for CASSVGRGEDTQYF.

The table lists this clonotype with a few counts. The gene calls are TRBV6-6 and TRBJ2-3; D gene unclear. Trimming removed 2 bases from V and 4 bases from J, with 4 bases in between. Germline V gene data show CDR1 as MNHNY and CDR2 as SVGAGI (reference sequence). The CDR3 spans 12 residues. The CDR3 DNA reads TGTGCCAGCAGTTACCCCGCAGATACGCAGTATTTT. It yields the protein CASSYPADTQYF.

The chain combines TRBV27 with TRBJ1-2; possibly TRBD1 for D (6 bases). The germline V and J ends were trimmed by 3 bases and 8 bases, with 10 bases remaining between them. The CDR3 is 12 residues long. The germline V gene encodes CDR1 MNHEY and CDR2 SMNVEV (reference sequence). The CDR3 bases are TGTGCCAGCAGTTTTTCAGGGGTCGGCTACACCTTC. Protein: CASSFSGVGYTF.

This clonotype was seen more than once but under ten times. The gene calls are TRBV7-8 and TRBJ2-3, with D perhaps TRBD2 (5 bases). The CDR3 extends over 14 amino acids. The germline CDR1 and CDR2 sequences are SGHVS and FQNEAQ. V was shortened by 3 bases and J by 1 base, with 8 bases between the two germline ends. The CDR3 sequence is CASSLYGGTDTQYF. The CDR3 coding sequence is TGTGCCAGCAGCTTGTACGGGGGCACAGATACGCAGTATTTT.

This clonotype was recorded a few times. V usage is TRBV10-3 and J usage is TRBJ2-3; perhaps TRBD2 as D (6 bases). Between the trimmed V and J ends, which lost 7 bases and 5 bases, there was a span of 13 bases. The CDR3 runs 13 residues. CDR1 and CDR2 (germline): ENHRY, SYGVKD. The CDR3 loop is CAIKDGGEDTQYF. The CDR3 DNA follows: TGTGCCATCAAGGACGGGGGAGAAGATACGCAGTATTTT.

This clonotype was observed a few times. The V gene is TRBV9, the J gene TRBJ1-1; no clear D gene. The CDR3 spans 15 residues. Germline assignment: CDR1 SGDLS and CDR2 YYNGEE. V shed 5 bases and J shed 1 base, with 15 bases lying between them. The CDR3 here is CASSNPGGQNTEAFF. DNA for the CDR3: TGTGCCAGCAGTAACCCCGGAGGGCAGAACACTGAAGCTTTCTTT.

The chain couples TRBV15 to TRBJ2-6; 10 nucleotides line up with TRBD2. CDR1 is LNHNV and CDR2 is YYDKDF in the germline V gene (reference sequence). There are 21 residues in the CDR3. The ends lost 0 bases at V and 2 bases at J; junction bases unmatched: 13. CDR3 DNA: TGTGCCACCAGCAGAGATCGACTATCCGCGCTAGCGGGGGCTGGGGCCAACGTCCTGACTTTC. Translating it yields CATSRDRLSALAGAGANVLTF.

CDR3 loop: CASSLVGGNVKETQYF. The DNA for the CDR3 is TGCGCCAGCAGCTTGGTCGGGGGGAATGTTAAGGAGACCCAGTACTTC. The V call is TRBV5-1, the J call TRBJ2-5; 7 bases are a match to TRBD2. With 0 bases clipped from V and 5 bases from J, the junction kept 10 bases outside the gene matches. This CDR3 comprises 16 residues. Germline-derived CDR1 and CDR2 are SGHRS and YFSETQ.

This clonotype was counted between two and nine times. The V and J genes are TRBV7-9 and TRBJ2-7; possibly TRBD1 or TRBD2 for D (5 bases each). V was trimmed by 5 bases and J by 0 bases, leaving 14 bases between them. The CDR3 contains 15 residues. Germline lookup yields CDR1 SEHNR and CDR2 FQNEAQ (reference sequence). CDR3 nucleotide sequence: TGTGCCAGCAGCCCCTGGGACGGATACTCCTACGAGCAGTACTTC. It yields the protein CASSPWDGYSYEQYF.

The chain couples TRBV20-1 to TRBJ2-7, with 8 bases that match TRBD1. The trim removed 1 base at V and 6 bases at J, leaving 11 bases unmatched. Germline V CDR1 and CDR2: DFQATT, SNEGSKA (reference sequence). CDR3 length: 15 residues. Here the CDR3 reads CSARVLTGVSLEQYF. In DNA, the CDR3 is TGCAGTGCTAGAGTTTTGACAGGGGTGTCCCTCGAGCAGTACTTC.

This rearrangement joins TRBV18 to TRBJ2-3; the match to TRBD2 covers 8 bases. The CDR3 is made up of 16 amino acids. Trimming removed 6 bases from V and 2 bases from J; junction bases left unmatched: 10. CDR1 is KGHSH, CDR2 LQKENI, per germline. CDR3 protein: CASSLLAEADTDTQYF. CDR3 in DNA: TGTGCCAGCTCCCTACTAGCGGAGGCGGACACAGATACGCAGTATTTT.

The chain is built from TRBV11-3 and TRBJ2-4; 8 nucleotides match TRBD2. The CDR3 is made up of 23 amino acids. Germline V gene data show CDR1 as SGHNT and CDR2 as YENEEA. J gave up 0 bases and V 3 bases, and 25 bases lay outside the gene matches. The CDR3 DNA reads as TGTGCCAGCAGCTTCAGTCGAGGGACCGGCATCCCGGGGGGGCCCCTAGCCAAAAACATTCAGTACTTC. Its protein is CASSFSRGTGIPGGPLAKNIQYF.

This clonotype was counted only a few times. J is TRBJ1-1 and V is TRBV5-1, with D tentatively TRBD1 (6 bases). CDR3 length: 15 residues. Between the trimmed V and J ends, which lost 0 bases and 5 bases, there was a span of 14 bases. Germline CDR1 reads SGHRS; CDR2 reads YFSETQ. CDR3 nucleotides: TGCGCCAGCAGCTTGGAACGGGGGCCGGCGACTGAAGCTTTCTTT. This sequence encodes CASSLERGPATEAFF.

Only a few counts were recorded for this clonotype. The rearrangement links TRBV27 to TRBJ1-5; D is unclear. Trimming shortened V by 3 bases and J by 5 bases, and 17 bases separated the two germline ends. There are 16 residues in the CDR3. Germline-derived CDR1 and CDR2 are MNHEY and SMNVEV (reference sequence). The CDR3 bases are TGTGCCAGCAGTTTTGAGGGTCCCGGGTTGGATCAGCCCCAGCATTTT. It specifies CASSFEGPGLDQPQHF.

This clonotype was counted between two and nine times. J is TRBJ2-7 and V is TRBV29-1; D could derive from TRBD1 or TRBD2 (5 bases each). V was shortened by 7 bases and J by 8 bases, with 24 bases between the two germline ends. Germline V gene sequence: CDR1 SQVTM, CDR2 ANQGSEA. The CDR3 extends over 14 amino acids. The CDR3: CSAVVSGSASKQYF. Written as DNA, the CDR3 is TGCAGCGCCGTCGTCTCAGGGAGCGCATCCAAGCAGTACTTC.

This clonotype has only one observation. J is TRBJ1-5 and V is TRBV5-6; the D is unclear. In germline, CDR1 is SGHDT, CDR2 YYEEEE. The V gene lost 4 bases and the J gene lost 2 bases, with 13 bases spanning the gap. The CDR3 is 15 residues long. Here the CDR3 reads CASSLWAVGNQPQHF. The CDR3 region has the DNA TGTGCCAGCAGCCTTTGGGCGGTGGGCAATCAGCCCCAGCATTTT.

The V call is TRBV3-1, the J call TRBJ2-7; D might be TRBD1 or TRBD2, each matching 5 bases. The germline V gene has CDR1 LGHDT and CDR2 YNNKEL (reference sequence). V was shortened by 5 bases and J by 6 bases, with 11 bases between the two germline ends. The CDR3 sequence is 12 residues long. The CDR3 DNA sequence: TGTGCCAGCAGCGACAGACTACTCGAGCAGTACTTC. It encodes CASSDRLLEQYF.

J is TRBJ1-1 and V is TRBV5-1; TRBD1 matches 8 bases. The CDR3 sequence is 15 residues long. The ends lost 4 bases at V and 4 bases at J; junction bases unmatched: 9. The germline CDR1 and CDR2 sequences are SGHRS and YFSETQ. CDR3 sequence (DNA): TGCGCCAGCAGCCTTCCGACAGGGGAGAGCACTGAAGCTTTCTTT. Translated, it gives CASSLPTGESTEAFF. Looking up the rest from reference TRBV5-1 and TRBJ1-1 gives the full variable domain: KAGVTQTPRYLIKTRGQQVTLSCSPISGHRSVSWYQQTPGQGLQFLFEYFSETQRNKGNFPGRFSGRQFSNSRSEMNVSTLELGDSALYLCASSLPTGESTEAFFGQGTRLTVV.

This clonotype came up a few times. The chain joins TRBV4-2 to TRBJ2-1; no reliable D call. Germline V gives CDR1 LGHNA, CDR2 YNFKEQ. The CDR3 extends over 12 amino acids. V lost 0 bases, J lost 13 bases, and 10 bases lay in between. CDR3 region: CASSQDAPRQFF. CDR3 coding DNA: TGTGCCAGCAGCCAAGATGCCCCTCGCCAGTTCTTC.

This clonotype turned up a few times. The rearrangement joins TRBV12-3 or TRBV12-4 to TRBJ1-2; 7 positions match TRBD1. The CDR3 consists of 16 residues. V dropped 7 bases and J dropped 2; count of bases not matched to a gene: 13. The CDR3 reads CASTHLGGQRNYGYTF. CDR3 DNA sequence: TGTGCCAGCACCCATTTGGGGGGACAGAGAAACTATGGCTACACCTTC.

DNA of the CDR3: TGTGCCATCACTGATGGACTAGCGGGAGGTCCGCAGTTCTTC. This sequence encodes CAITDGLAGGPQFF. This rearrangement joins TRBV10-3 to TRBJ2-1; 14 positions agree with TRBD2. Germline CDR1 and CDR2: ENHRY and SYGVKD. The length of the CDR3 is 14 residues. Germline trimming cut 7 bases from V and 12 bases from J; bases unmatched to any gene: 8.

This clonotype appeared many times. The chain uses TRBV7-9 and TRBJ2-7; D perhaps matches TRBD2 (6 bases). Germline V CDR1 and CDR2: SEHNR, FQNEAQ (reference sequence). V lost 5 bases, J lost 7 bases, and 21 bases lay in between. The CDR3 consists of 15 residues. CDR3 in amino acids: CASSPGVQGYEEQYF. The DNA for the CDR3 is TGTGCCAGCAGCCCGGGGGTGCAGGGTTATGAGGAGCAGTACTTC.

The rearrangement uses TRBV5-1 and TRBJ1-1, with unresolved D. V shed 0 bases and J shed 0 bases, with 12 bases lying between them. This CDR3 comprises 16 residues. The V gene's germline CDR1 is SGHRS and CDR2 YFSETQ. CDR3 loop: CASSLALRHMNTEAFF. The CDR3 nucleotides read TGCGCCAGCAGCTTGGCCCTCAGGCACATGAACACTGAAGCTTTCTTT.

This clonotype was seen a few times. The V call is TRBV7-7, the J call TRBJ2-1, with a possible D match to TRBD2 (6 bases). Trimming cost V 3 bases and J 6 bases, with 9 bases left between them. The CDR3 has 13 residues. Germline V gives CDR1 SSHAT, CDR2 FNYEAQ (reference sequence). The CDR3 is CASSLLGLNEQFF. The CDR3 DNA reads TGTGCCAGCAGCTTGCTGGGACTCAATGAGCAGTTCTTC.